What follows is one TCR beta chain and its context. Its antigen is still unknown. V lost 2 bases and J lost 1, with 12 bases in between. The CDR3 is 15 amino acids. Germline-derived CDR1 and CDR2 are SGHNT and YYREEE (reference sequence). Data came from immunoSEQ multiplex PCR; TCRdb stores just in-frame clones and leaves some out. The table records under 60,000 clones, over 65% of them present only once. Time point indicated: week 35, safety follow-up. Mutant IDH1 20-mer peptide, at 300 ug, made up each vaccine dose, with topical imiquimod. The sample originates from a study of a mutant IDH1 vaccine in newly diagnosed glioma.

Sequences were derived from PBMCs, sampled from a glioma patient whose treatment included an IDH1 peptide vaccine. The genes are TRBV5-4 and TRBJ1-1; D gene ambiguous. The TCR sequence derives from a man aged 40-49 years with glioma. CDR3 DNA: TGTGCCAGCAGCTTAGGAACAGTTGAGAACACTGAAGCTTTCTTT. As protein: CASSLGTVENTEAFF.